What follows are 32 T cell receptor beta chains derived from one specimen sequenced in a study of shared clonotypes between healthy human individuals. Assay: immunoSEQ multiplex PCR; the TCRdb copy retains only in-frame clones and omits some. The sample includes some 980,000 clones, over 60% of them seen just once. Sequenced: memory CD4+ T cells sorted from blood. Noted subset: CD45RA-negative fraction. Receptor source: a man aged 18-30 years in good health.

The rearrangement uses TRBV4-3 and TRBJ1-2, with a tentative D call TRBD1 (5 bases). V lost 5 bases to trimming and J lost 4 bases, with 23 bases between them. This CDR3 spans 17 amino acids. CDR1 is LGHNA and CDR2 is YSLEER in the germline V gene. CDR3: CASSSRTRETTAYGYTF. CDR3 sequence (DNA): TGCGCCAGCAGCTCTAGGACAAGGGAAACAACTGCCTATGGCTACACCTTC.

The genes are TRBV2 and TRBJ2-1; 11 bases match TRBD2. The V segment lost 7 bases and the J segment 0 bases; nucleotides outside the gene matches: 14. The CDR3 is 19 amino acids. CDR1 and CDR2 (germline): SNHLY, FYNNEI. CDR3: CASNPPSGGPLSSYNEQFF. As DNA, the CDR3 is TGTGCCAGCAACCCCCCTAGCGGGGGGCCTCTTAGCTCCTACAATGAGCAGTTCTTC.

The chain employs TRBV4-1 and TRBJ1-1, with unresolved D. Trimming removed 0 bases at V and 1 base at J, with 12 bases between. Germline CDR1 MGHRA, CDR2 YSYEKL. This CDR3 has 16 amino acids. The CDR3 DNA is TGCGCCAGCAGCCAAGATCAAGCACAGAGGAACACTGAAGCTTTCTTT. Its protein product is CASSQDQAQRNTEAFF.

This clone showed up just a few times. The J gene is TRBJ1-1, the V gene TRBV2; D is possibly TRBD1 (5 bases). Per germline, CDR1 SNHLY and CDR2 FYNNEI. The CDR3 spans 13 residues. V was pared by 7 bases and J by 7 bases, with 16 bases between. DNA of the CDR3: TGTGCCAGCAATGCGAACGGGGCAGGTGAAGCTTTCTTT. It is translated as CASNANGAGEAFF. Supplemented by reference TRBV2 and TRBJ1-1, the full variable domain reads EPEVTQTPSHQVTQMGQEVILRCVPISNHLYFYWYRQILGQKVEFLVSFYNNEISEKSEIFDDQFSVERPDGSNFTLKIRSTKLEDSAMYFCASNANGAGEAFFGQGTRLTVV.

The rearrangement links TRBV7-2 to TRBJ2-7; TRBD1 aligns across 10 bases. Germline CDR1 and CDR2: SGHTA and FQGNSA. J gave up 1 base and V 5 bases, and 8 bases lay outside the gene matches. The CDR3 contains 16 residues. This CDR3 reads CASSPRRGQGSYEQYF. CDR3 DNA: TGTGCCAGCAGCCCGAGGAGGGGACAGGGGTCCTACGAGCAGTACTTC.

As concerns this clone: Other nucleotide sequences in the sample specify the same CDR3. J is TRBJ2-3 and V is TRBV7-9; D is unclear. Germline V gives CDR1 SEHNR, CDR2 FQNEAQ (reference sequence). Trimming left V 2 bases short and J 5 bases short, with 5 bases between. This CDR3 comprises 12 residues. DNA for the CDR3: TGTGCCAGCAGCTTAAAGGGAGATACGCAGTATTTT. Its translation: CASSLKGDTQYF.

DNA of the CDR3: TGCGCCAGCAGCTTCCGTCAGAACCCAACCCTATCACCCCTCCACTTT. It codes for CASSFRQNPTLSPLHF. The chain employs TRBV5-1 and TRBJ1-6; D remains ambiguous. Germline V gene sequence: CDR1 SGHRS, CDR2 YFSETQ. CDR3 size: 16 residues. Trimming shortened V by 2 bases and J by 10 bases, and 19 bases separated the two germline ends.

Notes on this clone: One junction end does not reproduce the germline sequence, and a read error may be involved. V is TRBV5-1 and J is TRBJ2-1; D might be TRBD1 (6 bases). Germline CDR1 is SGHRS and CDR2 is YFSETQ. The CDR3 contains 14 residues. Here the CDR3 DNA reads TGCGCCAGCAGTTTGGGGGACAAATACAATGAGCAGTTCTTC. It encodes CASSLGDKYNEQFF.

The rearrangement uses TRBV5-4 and TRBJ2-1; TRBD2 agrees at 11 bases. The germline V gene encodes CDR1 SGHNT and CDR2 YYREEE (reference sequence). The CDR3 consists of 15 residues. V shed 3 bases, J shed 5 bases, and the junction held 4 bases outside the gene matches. The chain's CDR3 is CASSSGTSGNNEQFF. The CDR3 DNA reads as TGTGCCAGCAGCTCGGGGACTAGCGGTAACAATGAGCAGTTCTTC.

This chain uses TRBV6-5 with TRBJ2-7; TRBD2 matches at 9 bases. The CDR3 is 14 residues long. J was trimmed by 2 bases and V by 6 bases; bases with no gene match: 5. The V gene's germline CDR1 is MNHEY and CDR2 SVGAGI. The CDR3 DNA reads TGTGCCAGCAGCAATAGCGGGGGACCCTACGAGCAGTACTTC. It specifies CASSNSGGPYEQYF.

The gene calls are TRBV7-9 and TRBJ1-4, with a weak D call TRBD1 (5 bases). The CDR3 extends over 16 amino acids. Per the germline V gene, CDR1 is SEHNR and CDR2 is FQNEAQ (reference sequence). V was shortened by 3 bases and J by 0 bases, with 11 bases between the two germline ends. CDR3 sequence (DNA): TGTGCCAGCAGCTTGGGCCGGGGGGCAACTAATGAAAAACTGTTTTTT. Protein product: CASSLGRGATNEKLFF.

The gene calls are TRBV30 and TRBJ2-1, with D possibly TRBD1 on 5 matching bases. The CDR3 is 15 residues long. Per the germline V gene, CDR1 is GTSNPN and CDR2 is SVGIG (reference sequence). V lost 3 bases and J lost 6, with 18 bases in between. The CDR3 protein is CAWRREGATGNEQFF. DNA for the CDR3: TGTGCCTGGAGGCGTGAAGGGGCTACAGGCAATGAGCAGTTCTTC. The full variable domain, its missing parts supplied by reference TRBV30 and TRBJ2-1, is SQTIHQWPATLVQPVGSPLSLECTVEGTSNPNLYWYRQAAGRGLQLLFYSVGIGQISSEVPQNLSASRPQDRQFILSSKKLLLSDSGFYLCAWRREGATGNEQFFGPGTRLTVL.

The V and J genes are TRBV11-2 and TRBJ2-7; weak D call: TRBD2 (6 bases). V shed 5 bases and J shed 1 base, with 12 bases lying between them. CDR1 is SGHAT, CDR2 FQNNGV, per germline. This CDR3 comprises 14 residues. The CDR3 DNA sequence: TGTGCCAGCAGCATCGGACTAAATTCCTACGAGCAGTACTTC. Its translation: CASSIGLNSYEQYF.

As to this clone: In the same sample, other DNA sequences code for this CDR3. V and J are TRBV7-2 and TRBJ2-5; unclear D gene. CDR1 and CDR2 (germline): SGHTA, FQGNSA. The CDR3 has 14 residues. The V and J ends lost 5 bases and 2 bases respectively, with 12 bases between them. In nucleotides, the CDR3 is TGTGCCAGCAGCCCAAGCCGGGTGCAAGAGACCCAGTACTTC. This translates into CASSPSRVQETQYF.

The V and J genes are TRBV11-1 and TRBJ1-1; 9 bases fit TRBD1. V lost 5 bases, J lost 8 bases, and 3 bases stayed unmatched. The germline V gene has CDR1 SGHAT and CDR2 FQDESV (reference sequence). The CDR3 runs to 12 residues. The CDR3 protein is CASSRGQGEAFF. CDR3 nucleotides: TGTGCCAGCAGCCGAGGACAGGGGGAAGCTTTCTTT.

This chain connects TRBV30 to TRBJ1-4; D is possibly TRBD1 (5 bases). Germline CDR1 is GTSNPN and CDR2 is SVGIG (reference sequence). The CDR3 has 13 amino acids. The V end lost 5 bases, the J end lost 7 bases, and 14 bases lay between the germline ends. CDR3: CAWRRGKSEKLFF. CDR3 nucleotides: TGTGCCTGGCGTCGGGGGAAAAGTGAAAAACTGTTTTTT.

The rearrangement links TRBV18 to TRBJ2-3, with D possibly TRBD2 on 5 matching bases. The V gene lost 2 bases and the J gene lost 6 bases, with 18 bases spanning the gap. CDR3 length equals 16 residues. The germline gives CDR1 KGHSH, CDR2 LQKENI. In DNA form, the CDR3 reads TGTGCCAGCTCACCAGGGGAGTCACCCTCGGCGGATACGCAGTATTTT. The encoded protein is CASSPGESPSADTQYF.

The sample holds one count of this clone. The gene calls are TRBV13 and TRBJ1-5, with no clear D. Trimming took 1 base from V and 9 from J, leaving 7 bases between them. CDR3 length: 12 amino acids. In germline, CDR1 is PRHDT, CDR2 FYEKMQ (reference sequence). The chain's CDR3 is CASSLVSGPQHF. CDR3 coding DNA: TGTGCCAGCAGCTTAGTCAGCGGGCCCCAGCATTTT. The complete variable domain, with remaining parts taken from reference TRBV13 and TRBJ1-5, reads AAGVIQSPRHLIKEKRETATLKCYPIPRHDTVYWYQQGPGQDPQFLISFYEKMQSDKGSIPDRFSAQQFSDYHSELNMSSLELGDSALYFCASSLVSGPQHFGDGTRLSIL.

The chain is built from TRBV7-2 and TRBJ1-3, with D unclear. Trimming left V 3 bases short and J 6 bases short, with 3 bases between. The CDR3 has 11 residues. The germline V gene encodes CDR1 SGHTA and CDR2 FQGNSA. The CDR3 DNA reads TGTGCCAGCAGCTTGATAAACACCATATATTTT. Encoded protein: CASSLINTIYF.

This sequence joins TRBV28 and TRBJ1-1; TRBD1 matches 9 bases. J was trimmed by 4 bases and V by 5 bases; bases with no gene match: 11. There are 16 residues in the CDR3. Germline CDR1 reads MDHEN; CDR2 reads SYDVKM. The CDR3 DNA reads as TGTGCCAGCAGTCGACCGGGACAGGGACCGACCACTGAAGCTTTCTTT. It translates to CASSRPGQGPTTEAFF.

The rearrangement uses TRBV27 and TRBJ2-3; D call uncertain. Germline CDR1 and CDR2: MNHEY and SMNVEV (reference sequence). The germline V and J ends were trimmed by 3 bases and 0 bases, with 10 bases remaining between them. The CDR3 runs to 15 residues. The CDR3 is CASSFGQKSTDTQYF. The CDR3 coding sequence is TGTGCCAGCAGTTTTGGGCAGAAGAGCACAGATACGCAGTATTTT.

The V and J genes are TRBV6-1 and TRBJ1-2, with D possibly matching TRBD1 (6 bases). CDR3 length: 13 amino acids. Trimming stripped 6 bases from V and 2 bases from J, with 10 bases between. Germline V gene sequence: CDR1 MNHNS, CDR2 SASEGT. CDR3 bases: TGTGCCAGCAGGTATACAGGGAACTATGGCTACACCTTC. Residues: CASRYTGNYGYTF.

In the case of this clone: This same CDR3 is encoded by further DNA sequences in the sample. The J gene is TRBJ2-7, the V gene TRBV2, with D unclear. CDR1 is SNHLY and CDR2 is FYNNEI in the germline V gene. The CDR3 sequence is 11 residues long. Trimming stripped 0 bases from V and 4 bases from J, with 1 base between. Here the CDR3 reads CASSEAYEQYF. The CDR3 region has the DNA TGTGCCAGCAGTGAAGCGTACGAGCAGTACTTC.

The gene calls are TRBV19 and TRBJ1-2, with D uncertain. Trimming shortened V by 6 bases and J by 4 bases, and 18 bases separated the two germline ends. Germline V gene sequence: CDR1 LNHDA, CDR2 SQIVND (reference sequence). This CDR3 contains 15 residues. The DNA of the CDR3 is TGTGCCAGTAGGAGCGGGCAAGAGAGAGGCTATGGCTACACCTTC. Protein: CASRSGQERGYGYTF.

This sequence joins TRBV29-1 and TRBJ1-2; a weak D match, TRBD1 (5 bases). CDR1 is SQVTM, CDR2 ANQGSEA, per germline. This CDR3 has 15 amino acids. V was pared by 7 bases and J by 4 bases, with 22 bases between. As DNA, the CDR3 is TGCAGCGCGATTAAGGGGTACCTTATGTTCTATGGCTACACCTTC. Its protein product is CSAIKGYLMFYGYTF.

This chain links TRBV27 with TRBJ2-2; possible D gene TRBD2, 6 bases. Trimming removed 9 bases from V and 2 bases from J, with 10 bases in between. The CDR3 loop spans 13 amino acids. From germline, CDR1 is MNHEY and CDR2 SMNVEV (reference sequence). The CDR3 nucleotides are TGTGCCAGTCAGCGGGTAAACACCGGGGAGCTGTTTTTT. It is translated as CASQRVNTGELFF.

CDR3 residues: CARQRGPGQDNSPLHF. In nucleotides, the CDR3 is TGTGCCAGACAACGGGGGCCGGGACAAGATAATTCACCCCTCCACTTT. The rearrangement uses TRBV2 and TRBJ1-6; TRBD1 is a possible D gene (6 bases). Deletions cut 9 bases from V and 5 bases from J, with 20 bases between. Germline CDR1 and CDR2: SNHLY and FYNNEI. The CDR3 spans 16 residues.

CDR3 region: CASSPHLAGGRIREQFF. The CDR3 nucleotides are TGTGCCAGCAGTCCACACCTAGCGGGAGGGCGAATCCGGGAGCAGTTCTTC. The chain recombines TRBV27 with TRBJ2-1; 12 bases line up with TRBD2. Germline V lookup: CDR1 MNHEY, CDR2 SMNVEV (reference sequence). CDR3 length: 17 amino acids. V lost 5 bases and J lost 10; bases outside the gene matches: 15.

The V call is TRBV19, the J call TRBJ2-7, with a tentative D call TRBD1 (5 bases). The CDR3 covers 14 residues. The germline V gene has CDR1 LNHDA and CDR2 SQIVND (reference sequence). V lost 6 bases, J lost 0 bases, and 12 bases lay in between. DNA of the CDR3: TGTGCCAGTAGGCCGAACAGGAACTCCTACGAGCAGTACTTC. Translated, it gives CASRPNRNSYEQYF. Supplemented by reference TRBV19 and TRBJ2-7, the full variable domain reads DGGITQSPKYLFRKEGQNVTLSCEQNLNHDAMYWYRQDPGQGLRLIYYSQIVNDFQKGDIAEGYSVSREKKESFPLTVTSAQKNPTAFYLCASRPNRNSYEQYFGPGTRLTVT.

Note on this clone: The same CDR3 also results from other DNA sequences found in this sample. The chain employs TRBV10-3 and TRBJ2-7, with TRBD2 matching 10 bases. CDR3 length equals 15 residues. V shed 0 bases and J 4 bases; nucleotides not matched to a gene: 3. CDR1 is ENHRY, CDR2 SYGVKD, per germline. The CDR3 reads CAISESVSGGYEQYF. Here the CDR3 DNA reads TGTGCCATCAGTGAGTCCGTTAGCGGGGGGTACGAGCAGTACTTC.

A remark on this clone: The identical CDR3 is also encoded by other nucleotide sequences in the sample. V is TRBV27 and J is TRBJ2-5; TRBD2 aligns across 9 bases. The CDR3 is 14 residues long. Germline V gives CDR1 MNHEY, CDR2 SMNVEV (reference sequence). The junction had 2 bases not matched to a gene; V was cut back by 3 bases and J by 3 bases. The CDR3 is CASSLRGGEETQYF. CDR3 in DNA: TGTGCCAGCAGTTTGCGGGGGGGCGAAGAGACCCAGTACTTC.

The V gene is TRBV19, the J gene TRBJ1-1; no clear D. From germline, CDR1 is LNHDA and CDR2 SQIVND (reference sequence). The CDR3 runs to 15 residues. The V end lost 3 bases, the J end lost 1 base, and 12 bases lay between the germline ends. The CDR3 DNA reads as TGTGCCAGTAGTATCCCGGCCCACAAGAACACTGAAGCTTTCTTT. It is translated as CASSIPAHKNTEAFF.